This TCR beta chain is drawn from a study of a mutant IDH1 vaccine in newly diagnosed glioma. Study summary: Once 4-6 weeks had passed after radiotherapy alone, vaccination started, or it started with temozolomide cycles.

On this clone itself: No antigen is known for it.

This CDR3 has 15 residues. Germline V gene lookup returns CDR1 SQVTM and CDR2 ANQGSEA. V was cut by 0 bases and J by 2 bases, with 11 bases left in between. Only in-frame clones appear in the TCRdb table, and some are missing; sequencing was by immunoSEQ multiplex PCR. The sample includes roughly 30,000 clones, approximately 80% of them seen just once. The time point is: week 5, during vaccination. Vaccinated patients received 300 ug of mutant IDH1 20-mer peptide per dose, with topical imiquimod. The starting material was PBMCs, obtained from a glioma patient whose treatment included an IDH1 peptide vaccine. The receptor was isolated from a man aged 30-40 years with glioma. J is TRBJ1-3 and V is TRBV29-1; no clear D gene. The CDR3 region has the DNA TGCAGCGTTGAAGAACCAGAGCAACCTGGAAACACCATATATTTT. Translating gives CSVEEPEQPGNTIYF. Full variable domain (remainder filled in from reference TRBV29-1 and TRBJ1-3): SAVISQKPSRDICQRGTSLTIQCQVDSQVTMMFWYRQQPGQSLTLIATANQGSEATYESGFVIDKFPISRPNLTFSTLTVSNMSPEDSSIYLCSVEEPEQPGNTIYFGEGSWLTVV.